Presented here are 6 T cell receptor beta chains from one specimen sequenced in a study of T cells in Graves' hyperthyroidism and ophthalmopathy. Amplification yielded TCR beta CDR3 regions, with RNA transcripts as the source. HTBI primers drove first-round RT-PCR of the TCR CDR3. TCRdb re-called the multiplex PCR reads with MiXCR, one entry per CDR3 protein. The repertoire holds roughly 350,000 distinct CDR3 sequences, with roughly an eighth as singletons. The sequenced material came from blood. These receptors were collected from a woman in her thirties or forties with Graves' ophthalmopathy.

The sample holds a few counts of this clonotype. The V and J genes are TRBV6-1 and TRBJ2-2; the D is unclear. CDR3 length equals 20 residues. The germline gives CDR1 MNHNS, CDR2 SASEGT. The ends were cut back, 0 bases at V and 6 bases at J, with 26 bases in the middle. In nucleotides, the CDR3 is TGTGCCAGCAGTGAAGCGTCCTATTCGGACGCGAAAATCTCGTCCGGGGAGCTGTTTTTT. Protein sequence: CASSEASYSDAKISSGELFF.

Ten or more counts support this clonotype. This sequence joins TRBV24-1 and TRBJ1-2, with D uncertain. The CDR3 totals 14 residues. CDR1 and CDR2 (germline): KGHDR, SFDVKD. V lost 0 bases and J 5 bases, leaving 9 bases between the germline ends. CDR3 loop: CATSDLSGRYGYTF. In DNA form, the CDR3 reads TGTGCCACCAGTGATTTGTCCGGGCGGTATGGCTACACCTTC.

This clonotype came up many times. This sequence joins TRBV6-1 and TRBJ2-7; 10 positions agree with TRBD2. Germline CDR1 and CDR2: MNHNS and SASEGT. This CDR3 has 14 residues. V lost 2 bases and J lost 6; bases outside the gene matches: 4. CDR3 nucleotide sequence: TGTGCCAGCAGTGAACGGCTAGCGGGAGCCGAGCAGTACTTC. It encodes CASSERLAGAEQYF.

The chain couples TRBV7-9 to TRBJ2-1; 9 positions match TRBD1. V trimming: 2 bases; J trimming: 8 bases; junction bases outside the gene matches: 4. Germline CDR1 SEHNR, CDR2 FQNEAQ (reference sequence). The CDR3 extends over 14 amino acids. In nucleotides, the CDR3 is TGTGCCAGCAGCTTAACAGGGGGCAGCGATGAGCAGTTCTTC. Its translation is CASSLTGGSDEQFF.

The sample holds many counts of this clonotype. The genes are TRBV6-1 and TRBJ2-1; perhaps TRBD2 as D (6 bases). The CDR3 extends over 15 amino acids. Trimming stripped 6 bases from V and 0 bases from J, with 12 bases between. Looked up from germline, CDR1 is MNHNS and CDR2 is SASEGT. The CDR3 protein is CASRIREYSYNEQFF. In nucleotides, the CDR3 is TGTGCCAGCAGGATCCGGGAGTACTCCTACAATGAGCAGTTCTTC.

This clonotype has ten or more counts. The V call is TRBV6-1, the J call TRBJ2-4; D ambiguous. The germline CDR1 and CDR2 sequences are MNHNS and SASEGT. The V end lost 3 bases, the J end lost 2 bases, and 11 bases lay between the germline ends. The CDR3 length is 15 residues. The CDR3 nucleotides read TGTGCCAGCAGTGATTATGGAAGCTCCAAAAACATTCAGTACTTC. Translation gives CASSDYGSSKNIQYF.